Reported below is one T cell receptor beta chain. Only in-frame clones appear in the TCRdb table, and some are missing; sequencing was by immunoSEQ multiplex PCR. The sample yields more than 200,000 clones, more than 75% seen once. The source of the sample is a study of blood T cell repertoires in COVID-19. About the research overall: The recovered donors of Cohort 3 showed two negative PCRs, clearance, or symptom resolution. Italy, Spain and the United States were the sources of the convalescent and acute COVID-19 samples.

The CDR3 length is 14 residues. V was pared by 1 base and J by 4 bases, with 11 bases between. Germline V gene lookup returns CDR1 MDHEN and CDR2 SYDVKM. This sequence joins TRBV28 and TRBJ2-7; tentatively, D is TRBD2 (5 bases). Sequenced input: PBMCs or T cells enriched from blood (not recorded which). The source of this sequence is a man aged 30-40 years in a cohort exposed to, infected with or recovered from COVID-19 (not recorded which). The CDR3 reads CASSLFGEGYEQYF. In DNA, the CDR3 is TGTGCCAGCAGTTTATTCGGGGAAGGGTACGAGCAGTACTTC.